A single sample gave rise to the 23 T cell receptor beta chains below, sequenced in a study of blood T cell repertoires in COVID-19. Using immunoSEQ multiplex PCR, the repertoire was profiled, and TCRdb retains in-frame clones only, with some absent. The table records roughly 46,000 clones, approximately 83% of them present only once. Input material: peripheral blood. These receptors all stem from a human donor in a cohort sampled during active COVID-19. The donor label of this sample is uncertain.

The rearrangement joins TRBV6-5 to TRBJ2-7; 9 bases are a match to TRBD1. Trimming removed 5 bases from V and 5 bases from J; junction bases left unmatched: 7. CDR1 and CDR2 from the germline V gene are MNHEY and SVGAGI. The CDR3 is 14 amino acids. For the CDR3, the DNA is TGTGCCAGCAGTCGAGGGGACAGGGACCACGAGCAGTACTTC. Its protein is CASSRGDRDHEQYF.

CDR3 sequence (DNA): TGTGCCAGTAGTATAGCGCAGCAGGGGGTGCAGTACTTC. This codes for CASSIAQQGVQYF. This sequence joins TRBV19 and TRBJ2-7, with 7 bases lining up with TRBD1. The germline V gene has CDR1 LNHDA and CDR2 SQIVND (reference sequence). This CDR3 is built from 13 residues. V lost 1 base to trimming and J lost 9 bases; unmatched junction nucleotides: 6.

This sequence joins TRBV9 and TRBJ1-2; maybe TRBD1 (5 bases). The V end lost 0 bases, the J end lost 2 bases, and 14 bases lay between the germline ends. Germline V gene sequence: CDR1 SGDLS, CDR2 YYNGEE. The CDR3 extends over 16 amino acids. The CDR3 spells CASSVAWGQGNYGYTF. The CDR3 DNA reads TGTGCCAGCAGCGTAGCTTGGGGCCAGGGCAACTATGGCTACACCTTC.

This chain connects TRBV11-3 to TRBJ1-1, with D possibly TRBD1 on 6 matching bases. Germline lookup yields CDR1 SGHNT and CDR2 YENEEA. This CDR3 comprises 17 residues. The germline V and J ends were trimmed by 0 bases and 3 bases, with 17 bases remaining between them. The CDR3 DNA is TGTGCCAGCAGCTTAGAGAGGGGTGGGGGCGCTTACACTGAAGCTTTCTTT. As protein: CASSLERGGGAYTEAFF.

This clone has only a few counts. This chain uses TRBV28 with TRBJ1-2; 8 nucleotides line up with TRBD1. Germline CDR1 MDHEN, CDR2 SYDVKM. Trimming took 3 bases from V and 6 from J; bases not matched to a gene: 15. The CDR3 sequence is 17 residues long. CDR3 residues: CASSLSQGGVSRDGYTF. The CDR3 DNA follows: TGTGCCAGCAGTTTGTCACAGGGGGGGGTGTCGCGAGATGGCTACACCTTC.

V usage is TRBV6-1 and J usage is TRBJ1-2; possible D gene TRBD1, 5 bases. Germline CDR1 and CDR2: MNHNS and SASEGT. This CDR3 has 17 amino acids. Trimming cost V 2 bases and J 0 bases, with 16 bases left between them. Written as DNA, the CDR3 is TGTGCCAGCAGTGAATCCGGCCCCACAGGCCCTAACTATGGCTACACCTTC. Protein: CASSESGPTGPNYGYTF.

The CDR3 DNA sequence: TGTGCCAGCAGCCAAGGTGGTGGGGCGGGGGCGAACACCGGGGAGCTGTTTTTT. It yields the protein CASSQGGGAGANTGELFF. The chain has TRBV3-1 (or the pseudogene TRBV3-2) and TRBJ2-2; 7 nucleotides line up with TRBD2. The trim removed 1 base at V and 0 bases at J, leaving 8 bases unmatched. Germline V gene lookup returns CDR1 LGHDT and CDR2 YNNKEL (reference sequence). The CDR3 covers 18 residues.

The rearrangement links TRBV30 to TRBJ1-6; no reliable D call. This CDR3 has 13 amino acids. Trimming left V 3 bases short and J 8 bases short, with 11 bases between. Germline V gives CDR1 GTSNPN, CDR2 SVGIG (reference sequence). The chain's CDR3 is CAWRALVDSPLHF. In nucleotides, the CDR3 is TGTGCCTGGAGGGCCCTCGTGGATTCACCCCTCCACTTT.

This chain joins TRBV7-9 and TRBJ2-7, with 10 bases identical to TRBD1. Trimming took 5 bases from V and 2 from J; bases not matched to a gene: 3. The CDR3 contains 14 residues. Germline CDR1 is SEHNR and CDR2 is FQNEAQ (reference sequence). DNA of the CDR3: TGTGCCAGCAGCATTGGGACAGGGGCCTACGAGCAGTACTTC. This codes for CASSIGTGAYEQYF.

The CDR3 loop is CASSGGRTPGGGELFF. The CDR3 DNA is TGTGCCAGCAGCGGGGGCCGGACGCCTGGGGGCGGGGAGCTGTTTTTT. V and J are TRBV21-1 and TRBJ2-2; the DNA was not used to check the table's D call, TRBD1. TRBV21-1 is listed as a pseudogene. The CDR3 extends over 16 amino acids.

The V and J genes are TRBV6-2 or TRBV6-3 and TRBJ1-1; D call uncertain. Germline CDR1 is MNHEY and CDR2 is SVGEGT. CDR3 size: 13 residues. Trimming shortened V by 0 bases and J by 13 bases, and 15 bases separated the two germline ends. Written as DNA, the CDR3 is TGTGCCAGCAGTTACTCTATGAGGTACTCGGGTTTCTTT. Encoded protein: CASSYSMRYSGFF.

The V call is TRBV7-2, the J call TRBJ1-6; tentative D call: TRBD1 (5 bases). Trimming stripped 0 bases from V and 4 bases from J, with 7 bases between. From germline, CDR1 is SGHTA and CDR2 FQGNSA. The CDR3 has 15 residues. CDR3 amino acids: CASSLAQGYNSPLHF. The CDR3 region has the DNA TGTGCCAGCAGCTTAGCTCAGGGTTATAATTCACCCCTCCACTTT.

The chain combines TRBV3-1 (or the pseudogene TRBV3-2) with TRBJ1-1; 9 nucleotides agree with TRBD1. The CDR3 is 16 amino acids. Germline CDR1 LGHDT, CDR2 YNNKEL (reference sequence). The V gene end was trimmed by 0 bases and the J gene end by 5 bases; junction bases not matched to a gene: 7. CDR3 protein: CASSQDGRQGGTEAFF. As DNA, the CDR3 is TGTGCCAGCAGCCAAGATGGGAGACAGGGGGGGACTGAAGCTTTCTTT.

V gene TRBV19 combines with J gene TRBJ1-1, with D possibly being TRBD1 (5 bases). Germline CDR1 reads LNHDA; CDR2 reads SQIVND (reference sequence). This CDR3 has 15 residues. Trimming pared 5 bases from V and 1 base from J, leaving 14 bases between. As DNA, the CDR3 is TGTGCCAGTAGTCCTCATCCCGACAGGAACACTGAAGCTTTCTTT. The encoded protein is CASSPHPDRNTEAFF.

This chain uses TRBV7-9 with TRBJ1-2, with TRBD1 matching 10 bases. There are 15 residues in the CDR3. J was trimmed by 5 bases and V by 5 bases; bases with no gene match: 8. In germline, CDR1 is SEHNR, CDR2 FQNEAQ (reference sequence). CDR3 region: CASSPDRGLLYGYTF. The DNA for the CDR3 is TGTGCCAGCAGCCCCGACAGGGGGCTTTTATATGGCTACACCTTC.

This clone qualifies as medium-sized. The rearrangement links TRBV5-1 to TRBJ2-5; 9 bases fit TRBD2. The germline V gene has CDR1 SGHRS and CDR2 YFSETQ. This CDR3 has 15 residues. Trimming cost V 4 bases and J 2 bases; bases outside gene matches: 6. The CDR3 DNA reads TGCGCCAGCAGCCCTCGGACTAGCGTACAAGAGACCCAGTACTTC. Translating it yields CASSPRTSVQETQYF. The whole variable domain, filled in from reference TRBV5-1 and TRBJ2-5, reads KAGVTQTPRYLIKTRGQQVTLSCSPISGHRSVSWYQQTPGQGLQFLFEYFSETQRNKGNFPGRFSGRQFSNSRSEMNVSTLELGDSALYLCASSPRTSVQETQYFGPGTRLLVL.

This clone was recorded a few times. The V and J genes are TRBV11-3 and TRBJ1-5; 9 nucleotides align to TRBD1. Germline V gene data show CDR1 as SGHNT and CDR2 as YENEEA. The CDR3 consists of 16 residues. After removal of 5 bases from V and 4 bases from J, the junction contained 9 bases not matched to a gene. CDR3 loop: CASSGRTGEKNQPQHF. The CDR3 DNA is TGTGCCAGCAGCGGACGGACAGGGGAAAAGAATCAGCCCCAGCATTTT.

V is TRBV9 and J is TRBJ2-5; weak D call: TRBD1 (6 bases). This CDR3 region has 16 residues. The germline V gene has CDR1 SGDLS and CDR2 YYNGEE. With 0 bases removed from V and 4 bases from J, the gap between germline ends came to 16 bases. CDR3 coding DNA: TGTGCCAGCAGCGTAGCTATGACAGCCAGGGGAGAGACCCAGTACTTC. Its protein product is CASSVAMTARGETQYF.

The chain carries TRBV24-1 and TRBJ2-1; 8 bases match TRBD2. CDR3 size: 17 residues. Germline V gene lookup returns CDR1 KGHDR and CDR2 SFDVKD. Trimming took 4 bases from V and 4 from J; bases not matched to a gene: 11. The CDR3 loop is CATSDAPKAGGYNEQFF. CDR3 DNA sequence: TGTGCCACCAGTGACGCCCCGAAGGCGGGGGGATACAATGAGCAGTTCTTC.

The chain links TRBV7-2 to TRBJ1-1, with 11 bases that match TRBD1. Germline trimming cut 0 bases from V and 6 bases from J; bases unmatched to any gene: 6. This CDR3 contains 16 residues. CDR1 and CDR2 (germline): SGHTA, FQGNSA. As DNA, the CDR3 is TGTGCCAGCAGCTTAGCTATTGGACAGGGGGCCGCTGAAGCTTTCTTT. Amino acids: CASSLAIGQGAAEAFF.

The chain employs TRBV11-3 and TRBJ2-2; 7 bases are a match to TRBD1. This CDR3 region has 18 residues. Trimming cost V 0 bases and J 5 bases; bases outside gene matches: 12. Germline V gene sequence: CDR1 SGHNT, CDR2 YENEEA. CDR3 coding DNA: TGTGCCAGCAGCTTAGATTTAGGCAGGGGGTCTGGGACCGGGGAGCTGTTTTTT. Its translation: CASSLDLGRGSGTGELFF. Based on the CDR3 plus reference TRBV11-3 and TRBJ2-2, the full variable domain is EAGVVQSPRYKIIEKKQPVAFWCNPISGHNTLYWYLQNLGQGPELLIRYENEEAVDDSQLPKDRFSAERLKGVDSTLKIQPAELGDSAVYLCASSLDLGRGSGTGELFFGEGSRLTVL.

This chain connects TRBV12-3 or TRBV12-4 to TRBJ2-5, with 10 bases fitting TRBD2. The CDR3 consists of 13 residues. After removal of 4 bases from V and 5 bases from J, the junction contained 1 base not matched to a gene. CDR3 region: CASSYSGGETQYF. The CDR3 DNA reads TGTGCCAGCAGTTATAGCGGGGGGGAGACCCAGTACTTC.

The V call is TRBV14, the J call TRBJ1-1; a possible D gene is TRBD1 (6 bases). V shed 3 bases and J shed 3 bases, with 17 bases lying between them. The V gene's germline CDR1 is SGHDN and CDR2 FVKESK. The CDR3 is 16 amino acids. The CDR3 nucleotides are TGTGCCAGCAGCCACCCGGCCGGCAGGGGCCACACTGAAGCTTTCTTT. It codes for CASSHPAGRGHTEAFF.